The 31 T cell receptor beta chains below were found in one sample sequenced in a study of T-cell reconstitution after alpha-beta-depleted transplantation in children. Preparation of the TCRbeta library involved a method that used unique molecular identifiers. TCRdb passed the PCR reads through MiXCR, listing each CDR3 protein once. The sample consists of hundreds of thousands of distinct CDR3 sequences, 10% to 15% of them appearing once. This material consisted of PBMCs, mostly from graft donor cells, taken 360 days after TCRalphabeta/CD19-depleted stem cell transplant. The receptors originated from a male patient younger than 18 who had a stem cell transplant for acute myeloid leukemia, so the T cells may come from the graft donor.

This clonotype was found a few times. V usage is TRBV11-2 and J usage is TRBJ2-3; D is undetermined. Trimming took off 0 bases at V and 6 bases at J, with 19 bases between the two ends. CDR3 size: 17 residues. In germline, CDR1 is SGHAT, CDR2 FQNNGV. CDR3 sequence reads: CASSLESRRSVGDTQYF. For the CDR3, the DNA is TGTGCCAGCAGCTTAGAGTCTAGAAGGAGTGTAGGGGATACGCAGTATTTT.

CDR3 protein: CASSYLILRGLSNQPQHF. CDR3 DNA sequence: TGTGCCAGCAGTTACCTCATACTACGGGGGCTTAGCAATCAGCCCCAGCATTTT. J is TRBJ1-5 and V is TRBV6-2 or TRBV6-3; a possible D gene is TRBD1 (6 bases). CDR1 and CDR2 from the germline V gene are MNHEY and SVGEGT. The ends were cut back, 2 bases at V and 0 bases at J, with 17 bases in the middle. The CDR3 is made up of 18 amino acids.

In this sample, this clonotype turned up many times. The chain couples TRBV11-2 to TRBJ1-1, with D unclear. This CDR3 has 12 residues. V lost 4 bases to trimming and J lost 6 bases, with 9 bases between them. CDR1 and CDR2 (germline): SGHAT, FQNNGV. In DNA form, the CDR3 reads TGTGCCAGCAGCTCCCATTTCGCTGAAGCTTTCTTT. This gives the protein CASSSHFAEAFF.

This clonotype has ten or more counts. The V gene is TRBV7-2, the J gene TRBJ2-7; perhaps TRBD1 as D (6 bases). The CDR3 consists of 14 residues. The V gene lost 4 bases and the J gene lost 2 bases, with 12 bases spanning the gap. In germline, CDR1 is SGHTA, CDR2 FQGNSA. CDR3 nucleotide sequence: TGTGCCAGCAGCTCAACAGGGCGAACCTACGAGCAGTACTTC. Its translation is CASSSTGRTYEQYF.

The chain joins TRBV28 to TRBJ1-5; 9 nucleotides agree with TRBD1. In germline, CDR1 is MDHEN, CDR2 SYDVKM. V lost 2 bases and J lost 2; bases outside the gene matches: 10. The CDR3 runs 18 residues. CDR3 sequence (DNA): TGTGCCAGCAGTTTACGGGGGACAGGGCGACGTGGCAATCAGCCCCAGCATTTT. This encodes CASSLRGTGRRGNQPQHF.

This clonotype was detected a few times. The J gene is TRBJ2-5, the V gene TRBV10-3; 11 bases align to TRBD2. V was clipped by 2 bases and J by 1 base; unmatched bases: 9. Germline lookup yields CDR1 ENHRY and CDR2 SYGVKD. The CDR3 runs to 18 residues. The CDR3 sequence: CAISEASGRSYPQETQYF. The CDR3 DNA reads as TGTGCCATCAGTGAGGCTAGCGGGAGGTCCTACCCCCAAGAGACCCAGTACTTC.

Only a few counts were recorded for this clonotype. The chain carries TRBV28 and TRBJ2-7; 7 nucleotides align to TRBD2. Germline values: CDR1 MDHEN, CDR2 SYDVKM. V lost 1 base and J lost 3; bases outside the gene matches: 3. There are 14 residues in the CDR3. CDR3 protein: CASSLSGGNYEQYF. DNA for the CDR3: TGTGCCAGCAGTTTATCCGGGGGGAACTACGAGCAGTACTTC.

V and J are TRBV5-1 and TRBJ2-5, with D tentatively TRBD2 (6 bases). This CDR3 comprises 16 residues. Per the germline V gene, CDR1 is SGHRS and CDR2 is YFSETQ. V shed 0 bases and J shed 4 bases, with 16 bases lying between them. This chain's CDR3 is CASSLVPLLGGETQYF. The DNA for the CDR3 is TGCGCCAGCAGCTTGGTACCCCTTTTGGGAGGAGAGACCCAGTACTTC.

The rearrangement joins TRBV5-5 to TRBJ1-6, with D tentatively TRBD1 (6 bases). The CDR3 totals 16 residues. CDR1 and CDR2 from the germline V gene are SGHKS and YYEKEE (reference sequence). Trimming left V 1 base short and J 7 bases short, with 15 bases between. CDR3 sequence: CASSLSGGTLNSPLHF. CDR3 coding DNA: TGTGCCAGCAGCTTGAGTGGGGGGACACTAAATTCACCCCTCCACTTT.

The V call is TRBV29-1, the J call TRBJ2-3; weak D call: TRBD2 (6 bases). Per germline, CDR1 SQVTM and CDR2 ANQGSEA. The V end was cut by 3 bases, the J end by 9 bases, with 13 bases between. CDR3 length: 12 residues. The CDR3 DNA reads as TGCAGCGTTGAGGCGCGGGGTACCACGCAGTATTTT. Amino acid sequence: CSVEARGTTQYF.

This clonotype has a handful of counts. J is TRBJ2-1 and V is TRBV12-3 or TRBV12-4, with 11 bases identical to TRBD2. The V and J ends lost 3 bases and 7 bases, in that order; junction bases with no gene match: 5. CDR3 length: 15 residues. DNA for the CDR3: TGTGCCAGCAGTTTTACTAGCGGGAGAGGGAATGAGCAGTTCTTC. Protein sequence: CASSFTSGRGNEQFF.

The table lists this clonotype with many counts. J is TRBJ2-5 and V is TRBV12-3 or TRBV12-4; TRBD2 matches 10 bases. After removal of 5 bases from V and 5 bases from J, the junction contained 11 bases not matched to a gene. This CDR3 has 16 residues. The CDR3 loop reads CASSRRTSGGGETQYF. CDR3 in DNA: TGTGCCAGCAGTCGGAGGACTAGCGGAGGCGGTGAGACCCAGTACTTC.

This clonotype was counted only a few times. The V gene is TRBV18, the J gene TRBJ2-7, with 8 positions matching TRBD1. V lost 3 bases, J lost 3 bases, and 10 bases stayed unmatched. This CDR3 is built from 16 residues. From germline, CDR1 is KGHSH and CDR2 LQKENI. CDR3 DNA: TGTGCCAGCTCACCCCTACACGGACAGGGCCACTACGAGCAGTACTTC. It yields the protein CASSPLHGQGHYEQYF.

The chain recombines TRBV29-1 with TRBJ2-7; D is tentatively TRBD1 or TRBD2 (6 bases each). Deletions cut 6 bases from V and 2 bases from J, with 14 bases between. The CDR3 has 13 residues. Germline lookup yields CDR1 SQVTM and CDR2 ANQGSEA. The CDR3 region has the DNA TGCAGCGTGAAGGGGGGTATCACCTACGAGCAGTACTTC. Its translation: CSVKGGITYEQYF.

This clonotype has a count of ten or more. The V gene is TRBV28, the J gene TRBJ2-3; no clear D gene. There are 15 residues in the CDR3. Germline values: CDR1 MDHEN, CDR2 SYDVKM. Trimming took off 6 bases at V and 1 base at J, with 14 bases between the two ends. The CDR3 sequence is CASSRRGARTDTQYF. The DNA for the CDR3 is TGTGCCAGCAGCCGTAGAGGCGCCCGCACAGATACGCAGTATTTT.

In this sample, this clonotype turned up a few times. The chain is built from TRBV7-2 and TRBJ2-3; 7 bases map to TRBD2. Germline loops: CDR1 SGHTA, CDR2 FQGNSA. The CDR3 is made up of 17 amino acids. V lost 3 bases and J lost 5; bases outside the gene matches: 14. CDR3 in amino acids: CASSFRAPARTRDTQYF. In DNA form, the CDR3 reads TGTGCCAGCAGCTTTAGGGCTCCCGCGCGGACTAGAGATACGCAGTATTTT.

The gene calls are TRBV14 and TRBJ2-1; D remains unclear. Trimming stripped 1 base from V and 6 bases from J, with 7 bases between. Germline assignment: CDR1 SGHDN and CDR2 FVKESK. The CDR3 sequence is 13 residues long. CDR3 sequence reads: CASSQARRNEQFF. DNA for the CDR3: TGTGCCAGCAGCCAAGCCCGGCGCAATGAGCAGTTCTTC.

The table lists this clonotype with a few counts. The chain combines TRBV28 with TRBJ2-1, with TRBD2 identical over 8 bases. The CDR3 runs to 16 residues. V trimming: 3 bases; J trimming: 3 bases; junction bases outside the gene matches: 7. Germline CDR1 and CDR2: MDHEN and SYDVKM. CDR3 coding DNA: TGTGCCAGCAGTTTTCCAACTAGCGGCAGCTACAATGAGCAGTTCTTC. It codes for CASSFPTSGSYNEQFF.

This clonotype has a count of ten or more. V and J are TRBV29-1 and TRBJ2-7; D remains unclear. The CDR3 has 13 amino acids. Germline CDR1 and CDR2: SQVTM and ANQGSEA. V was trimmed by 7 bases and J by 5 bases, leaving 18 bases between them. Here the CDR3 DNA reads TGCAGCGCTGCGGCAGGACGGGCCCACGAGCAGTACTTC. Protein product: CSAAAGRAHEQYF.

This clonotype was observed a few times. In DNA form, the CDR3 reads TGTGCCAGCAGTGCCGGACTAGCGCGGGAGCAGTACTTC. Its protein is CASSAGLAREQYF. This chain links TRBV12-3 or TRBV12-4 with TRBJ2-7, with TRBD2 identical over 9 bases. This CDR3 comprises 13 residues. V was pared by 5 bases and J by 7 bases, with 6 bases of the junction left unmatched.

This clonotype was counted at least ten times. The V call is TRBV7-6, the J call TRBJ2-1; no definite D call. The CDR3 has 15 amino acids. In germline, CDR1 is SGHVS, CDR2 FNYEAQ. Between the trimmed V and J ends, which lost 10 bases and 2 bases, there was a span of 18 bases. In nucleotides, the CDR3 is TGTGCCATCGAGGAAATCCCTGGCCCCTACAATGAGCAGTTCTTC. Encoded protein: CAIEEIPGPYNEQFF.

The chain carries TRBV29-1 and TRBJ2-1, with TRBD2 matching 9 bases. J was trimmed by 7 bases and V by 2 bases; bases with no gene match: 3. The CDR3 length is 13 residues. Germline CDR1 and CDR2: SQVTM and ANQGSEA. The CDR3 is CSVELLAGNEQFF. Here the CDR3 DNA reads TGCAGCGTTGAATTGCTAGCGGGAAATGAGCAGTTCTTC.

This clonotype was recorded at least ten times. The chain employs TRBV15 and TRBJ1-1; D is unclear. This CDR3 contains 13 residues. Germline assignment: CDR1 LNHNV and CDR2 YYDKDF (reference sequence). V shed 5 bases and J shed 7 bases, with 14 bases lying between them. CDR3 DNA: TGTGCCACCAGCGATGGGTCTTGGAGTGAAGCTTTCTTT. It is translated as CATSDGSWSEAFF. Complete variable domain (other parts from reference TRBV15 and TRBJ1-1): DAMVIQNPRYQVTQFGKPVTLSCSQTLNHNVMYWYQQKSSQAPKLLFHYYDKDFNNEADTPDNFQSRRPNTSFCFLDIRSPGLGDTAMYLCATSDGSWSEAFFGQGTRLTVV.

The chain links TRBV5-5 to TRBJ2-2; 12 nucleotides agree with TRBD2. J lost 9 bases, V lost 5 bases, and 5 bases had no gene match. Germline lookup yields CDR1 SGHKS and CDR2 YYEKEE (reference sequence). The CDR3 extends over 14 amino acids. CDR3 coding DNA: TGTGCCAGCAGTATACTAGCGGGAGGTCGGGAGCTGTTTTTT. As protein: CASSILAGGRELFF.

The chain has TRBV19 and TRBJ1-2, with D maybe TRBD1 (6 bases). The germline V gene encodes CDR1 LNHDA and CDR2 SQIVND (reference sequence). This CDR3 is 15 amino acids long. V dropped 9 bases and J dropped 5 bases, with 22 bases sitting between them. CDR3 bases: TGTGCCAGCACGACCACGGGTCCGCAGGGGTATGGCTACACCTTC. Residues: CASTTTGPQGYGYTF.

This chain uses TRBV25-1 with TRBJ2-7; possibly TRBD2 for D (7 bases). The V end lost 7 bases, the J end lost 7 bases, and 23 bases lay between the germline ends. Germline-derived CDR1 and CDR2 are MGHDK and SYGVNS. The length of the CDR3 is 15 residues. CDR3 DNA: TGTGCCAGCAACTCTAACGCGGGGGCGTCGGGGGAGCAGTACTTC. The encoded protein is CASNSNAGASGEQYF.

This clonotype was detected a few times. The chain joins TRBV28 to TRBJ1-5; D unresolved. This CDR3 has 14 amino acids. V dropped 6 bases and J dropped 6 bases, with 15 bases sitting between them. Germline lookup yields CDR1 MDHEN and CDR2 SYDVKM. CDR3 nucleotides: TGTGCCAGCAGGAACTTTTCTTTGAGTCAGCCCCAGCATTTT. The encoded protein is CASRNFSLSQPQHF.

This clonotype came up many times. The chain joins TRBV3-1 to TRBJ1-1; D is undetermined. The germline CDR1 and CDR2 sequences are LGHDT and YNNKEL (reference sequence). Trimming removed 4 bases at V and 2 bases at J, with 8 bases between. The CDR3 loop spans 13 amino acids. CDR3 sequence reads: CASSRTVNTEAFF. CDR3 DNA: TGTGCCAGCAGCCGAACAGTTAACACTGAAGCTTTCTTT.

This clonotype was counted many times. The chain employs TRBV6-2 or TRBV6-3 and TRBJ2-5, with D perhaps given as TRBD1 or TRBD2 (7 bases each). CDR1 MNHEY and CDR2 SVGEGT come from the germline V gene. The CDR3 is made up of 15 amino acids. Trimming stripped 4 bases from V and 3 bases from J, with 15 bases between. CDR3 bases: TGTGCCAGCAGTTCGAGGGAGGGGGCCAAAGAGACCCAGTACTTC. The encoded protein is CASSSREGAKETQYF.

This clonotype was detected only a few times. CDR3 DNA sequence: TGCGCCAGCAGCCAAGCGGACACCTCCTACGAGCAGTACTTC. This translates into CASSQADTSYEQYF. The chain couples TRBV4-3 to TRBJ2-7; D may be TRBD1 (5 bases). The CDR3 is 14 residues long. CDR1 LGHNA and CDR2 YSLEER come from the germline V gene. Trimming left V 1 base short and J 0 bases short, with 7 bases between.

This clonotype came up a few times. V gene TRBV7-9 combines with J gene TRBJ1-2; unclear D gene. The germline CDR1 and CDR2 sequences are SEHNR and FQNEAQ (reference sequence). The CDR3 length is 17 residues. Trimming cost V 3 bases and J 4 bases, with 21 bases left between them. In DNA, the CDR3 is TGTGCCAGCAGCTTGCCCTCCGGAAACTCGCAGAGCTATGGCTACACCTTC. Encoded protein: CASSLPSGNSQSYGYTF.